Presented here are 11 T cell receptor beta chains from one specimen sequenced in a study of CD4 and CD8 cells across lung adenocarcinoma regions. Using its own MiXCR run on the PCR reads, TCRdb lists one record per CDR3 protein. The sample consists of 15,000 to 20,000 distinct CDR3 sequences, 51% of them appearing once. Sequencing was performed on CD8+ T cells from the center of a lung tumor. The receptors were gathered from a female donor with lung adenocarcinoma. The CD4 and CD8 labels of this study may be unreliable.

This rearrangement joins TRBV6-1 to TRBJ1-1, with 7 bases aligning to TRBD1. The CDR3 sequence is 15 residues long. The J segment lost 1 base and the V segment lost 6 bases, leaving 8 bases of the junction unmatched. The germline V gene encodes CDR1 MNHNS and CDR2 SASEGT. Here the CDR3 reads CASRSTQGWNTEAFF. CDR3 nucleotides: TGTGCCAGCAGGTCAACACAGGGGTGGAACACTGAAGCTTTCTTT.

By share, this clonotype ranks as large. V gene TRBV6-5 combines with J gene TRBJ2-1, with D possibly TRBD2 on 7 matching bases. CDR1 is MNHEY, CDR2 SVGAGI, per germline. Trimming shortened V by 8 bases and J by 1 base, and 21 bases separated the two germline ends. CDR3 length: 17 amino acids. The CDR3 spells CASRDWGGLESYNEQFF. In DNA, the CDR3 is TGTGCCAGCCGCGATTGGGGGGGGCTTGAGTCCTACAATGAGCAGTTCTTC.

The V and J genes are TRBV12-3 or TRBV12-4 and TRBJ2-1; 13 positions agree with TRBD2. Gene TRBJ2-7 matches the end of the DNA better, so the J call may be wrong. CDR3 length: 16 residues. The CDR3 region is CASSSLAGGFTYEQYF. Here the CDR3 DNA reads TGTGCCAGCAGTTCACTAGCGGGAGGGTTTACCTACGAGCAGTACTTC.

The gene calls are TRBV27 and TRBJ2-4; D gene ambiguous. The germline V and J ends were trimmed by 4 bases and 12 bases, with 22 bases remaining between them. The germline CDR1 and CDR2 sequences are MNHEY and SMNVEV (reference sequence). The CDR3 totals 15 residues. The CDR3 DNA follows: TGTGCCAGCAGTTCGGCGCTAGGAGCCACAGATACTCAGTACTTC. It yields the protein CASSSALGATDTQYF.

The rearrangement links TRBV6-1 to TRBJ1-2, with TRBD1 matching 8 bases. V shed 6 bases and J 7 bases; nucleotides not matched to a gene: 1. Germline V gene sequence: CDR1 MNHNS, CDR2 SASEGT. The CDR3 length is 11 residues. The CDR3 sequence: CASRTGGGYTF. CDR3 nucleotides: TGTGCCAGCAGAACAGGGGGTGGCTACACCTTC.

The chain links TRBV6-1 to TRBJ2-3; 12 nucleotides agree with TRBD1. The CDR3 runs 15 residues. Germline V CDR1 and CDR2: MNHNS, SASEGT. The V gene end was trimmed by 8 bases and the J gene end by 4 bases; junction bases not matched to a gene: 7. Here the CDR3 DNA reads TGTGCCAGCGGGGGACAGGGGGCGGTCGCAGATACGCAGTATTTT. Protein: CASGGQGAVADTQYF.

This clonotype was picked up a small number of times. The chain combines TRBV9 with TRBJ2-3; 8 bases are a match to TRBD1. Germline CDR1 and CDR2: SGDLS and YYNGEE. The CDR3 extends over 16 amino acids. J was trimmed by 0 bases and V by 3 bases; bases with no gene match: 6. The CDR3 region has the DNA TGTGCCAGCAGCGCGCGGGACAGGCTAAGCACAGATACGCAGTATTTT. This encodes CASSARDRLSTDTQYF. Looking up the rest from reference TRBV9 and TRBJ2-3 gives the full variable domain: DSGVTQTPKHLITATGQRVTLRCSPRSGDLSVYWYQQSLDQGLQFLIQYYNGEERAKGNILERFSAQQFPDLHSELNLSSLELGDSALYFCASSARDRLSTDTQYFGPGTRLTVL.

In this sample, this clonotype turned up a few times. This chain links TRBV30 with TRBJ2-5; TRBD1 matches at 7 bases. TRBJ2-7 explains the end of the DNA better; the J call may be wrong. CDR1 and CDR2 from the germline V gene are GTSNPN and SVGIG (reference sequence). This CDR3 spans 13 amino acids. Written as DNA, the CDR3 is TGTGCCTGGAGTGCGACAGGGTACGGCGAGCAGTACTTC. Amino acids: CAWSATGYGEQYF.

This clonotype was recorded at least ten times. The chain carries TRBV6-1 and TRBJ2-3; 8 positions agree with TRBD2. From germline, CDR1 is MNHNS and CDR2 SASEGT. V shed 5 bases and J 2 bases; nucleotides not matched to a gene: 9. The CDR3 is 16 residues long. The CDR3 nucleotides are TGTGCCAGCAGTCCTAGCGGGCACCCAACCACAGATACGCAGTATTTT. Its protein product is CASSPSGHPTTDTQYF.

This clonotype has only a few counts. The chain combines TRBV27 with TRBJ2-1, with D maybe TRBD1 (5 bases). The J call may be in error: the DNA end matches TRBJ2-7 better. CDR3 size: 13 residues. Germline V gene lookup returns CDR1 MNHEY and CDR2 SMNVEV (reference sequence). The CDR3 sequence: CASSQTEEHEQYF. The CDR3 DNA reads TGTGCCAGCAGTCAGACAGAGGAGCACGAGCAGTACTTC.

The chain links TRBV6-5 to TRBJ2-3; TRBD1 agrees at 7 bases. CDR1 MNHEY and CDR2 SVGAGI come from the germline V gene. V lost 2 bases, J lost 2 bases, and 4 bases stayed unmatched. This CDR3 is 15 amino acids long. CDR3 amino acids: CASSYGTAITDTQYF. The CDR3 nucleotides read TGTGCCAGCAGTTACGGGACAGCCATCACAGATACGCAGTATTTT.